The present TCR beta chain was sequenced within a study of CD8 T cells in Susac syndrome. Study overall: The Susac syndrome patients that were sequenced included five or six with active disease and roughly 8 in remission. At the time their blood was drawn, patients with Susac syndrome were either therapy-naive, on corticosteroids (with some of them also receiving intravenous immunoglobulin), or on intravenous immunoglobulin alone. Regarding the study as a whole: In Susac syndrome, the CD4+ T cell repertoires did not show clonal expansion.

A word on this clonotype: Its antigen is undetermined.

With random hexamers, reverse transcription was performed on about 0.5 to 1 ug of RNA. From the immunoSEQ multiplex PCR reads, TCRdb called clonotypes with MiXCR, one entry per CDR3 protein. This sample has roughly 220,000 distinct CDR3 sequences, with 94% found just once. The diagnostic criteria for definite or probable disease, as recently defined, were met by the patients with Susac syndrome. Sequences were obtained from CD4+ T cells from PBMCs. This sequence originates from a human donor with Susac syndrome.

CDR3: CSVGTSGASEQYF. The CDR3 DNA reads as TGCAGCGTTGGGACTAGCGGGGCGTCCGAGCAGTACTTC. This chain links TRBV29-1 with TRBJ2-7; 12 bases are a match to TRBD2. From germline, CDR1 is SQVTM and CDR2 ANQGSEA. The CDR3 has 13 amino acids. V lost 4 bases, J lost 6 bases, and 4 bases stayed unmatched.